The source of this TCR beta chain is a study of beta chain features in type 1 diabetes. Study outcomes and limitations: Shorter TCRB CDR3s, moderately but significantly so, were found in Type 1 diabetes patients in all four CD4+ subsets. Sequencing the cDNA could make cells with high TCR expression show up more than they should. Type 1 diabetes patients had fewer VDJ junction insertions and more deletions.

This clone appeared a few times. Its antigen is not identified. A single heparinised draw of approximately 110 mL on average was taken per donor. TCRB transcripts that were expressed got sequenced, as all of the isolated RNA had been reverse transcribed. Profiling relied on immunoSEQ multiplex PCR, and the TCRdb table lists in-frame clones only, not all of them. The table includes approximately 380,000 clones, about 15% detected once. The sequencing input was naive CD4+ T cells from blood. This TCR came from a woman under 30 in good health.

The CDR3, as DNA: TGTGCCAGCAGCTTGGCCTTGGGCGTTGGATATGGCTACACCTTC. Translated, it gives CASSLALGVGYGYTF. The V call is TRBV5-6, the J call TRBJ1-2; D remains ambiguous. The germline V gene encodes CDR1 SGHDT and CDR2 YYEEEE. Trimming left V 0 bases short and J 5 bases short, with 14 bases between. The CDR3 runs to 15 residues.